This T cell receptor (beta chain) was captured in a study of T-cell memory formation after mild COVID-19. Study results and caveats: Contracting CD4+ clones sat mainly in CM and EM; CD8+ in EMRA.

This clonotype has more than one count but fewer than ten. What it recognizes is unknown. A 5'RACE reaction primed in the constant segment made cDNA libraries of TCR alpha and TCR beta, and these carried sample barcodes and UMIs. In TCRdb, the 5' RACE reads were re-called with MiXCR into one record per CDR3 protein. Among about 360,000 distinct CDR3 sequences, approximately 13% were seen once, and the ten largest hold over 20%. The sequence was obtained from a man younger than 35 who had mild COVID-19 (a few samples of this study predate the infection). Cell type and time point are not known. The sequencing input was PBMCs or a T cell subset sorted from them (not recorded which).

CDR3 bases: TGTGCCAGCAGTTTAGGATCCTATGCGGGCGCCGGGGAGCTGTTTTTT. Encoded protein: CASSLGSYAGAGELFF. The gene calls are TRBV12-3 or TRBV12-4 and TRBJ2-2, with D perhaps TRBD2 (5 bases). Trimming removed 1 base from V and 6 bases from J, with 15 bases in between. The CDR3 runs 16 residues.